The T cell receptor beta chain under discussion was sequenced for a study of cytomegalovirus exposure and HLA in healthy donors. This CDR3 spans 16 amino acids. Germline V gene lookup returns CDR1 MGHRA and CDR2 YSYEKL. The junction had 11 bases not matched to a gene; V was cut back by 1 base and J by 7 bases. General study points: The classifier was said to identify cytomegalovirus status with high specificity and sensitivity.

Produced via immunoSEQ multiplex PCR; TCRdb's table is partial and in-frame only. The table has about 130,000 clones, about 87% seen once. About this clone: Its matching antigen is unknown.

This chain uses TRBV4-1 with TRBJ1-2; TRBD1 aligns across 8 bases. This sequence originates from a woman between 25 and 40 years old in good health and CMV-seropositive. The sequencing sample was made of PBMCs. CDR3 amino acids: CASSQGVKGQAGGYTF. CDR3 coding DNA: TGCGCCAGCAGCCAAGGGGTAAAGGGACAGGCCGGTGGCTACACCTTC.